The 21 T cell receptor beta chains listed next were all sequenced from one sample in a study of cytomegalovirus exposure and HLA in healthy donors. The PCR had 60 Vbeta and 13 Jbeta primers. Generated by immunoSEQ multiplex PCR, the TCRdb table keeps only in-frame clones and is missing some. In all, the sample yields tens of thousands of clones. The sequencing sample was made of PBMCs. These TCRs come from a woman in her 30s in good health and CMV-seropositive.

The rearrangement uses TRBV11-3 and TRBJ2-4, with D unresolved. Trimming removed 3 bases at V and 0 bases at J, with 9 bases between. This CDR3 region has 15 residues. CDR1 is SGHNT, CDR2 YENEEA, per germline. The CDR3 sequence is CASSLERTAKNIQYF. The CDR3 nucleotides are TGTGCCAGCAGCTTGGAGAGAACAGCCAAAAACATTCAGTACTTC.

The chain joins TRBV9 to TRBJ1-2, with D maybe TRBD1 (6 bases). This CDR3 has 15 amino acids. Between the trimmed V and J ends, which lost 4 bases and 2 bases, there was a span of 15 bases. CDR1 and CDR2 (germline): SGDLS, YYNGEE. CDR3 in amino acids: CASSSGPGQNYGYTF. The CDR3 DNA reads TGTGCCAGCAGCTCCGGACCAGGACAGAACTATGGCTACACCTTC. The whole variable domain, filled in from reference TRBV9 and TRBJ1-2, reads DSGVTQTPKHLITATGQRVTLRCSPRSGDLSVYWYQQSLDQGLQFLIQYYNGEERAKGNILERFSAQQFPDLHSELNLSSLELGDSALYFCASSSGPGQNYGYTFGSGTRLTVV.

The genes are TRBV9 and TRBJ1-2; D not certain. V shed 0 bases and J shed 4 bases, with 7 bases lying between them. From germline, CDR1 is SGDLS and CDR2 YYNGEE. CDR3 length: 13 residues. The CDR3 spells CASSVVQSYGYTF. In DNA form, the CDR3 reads TGTGCCAGCAGCGTAGTACAGTCCTATGGCTACACCTTC.

The J gene is TRBJ2-3, the V gene TRBV5-6; D possibly corresponds to TRBD1 (6 bases). CDR1 is SGHDT and CDR2 is YYEEEE in the germline V gene. The V end was cut by 2 bases, the J end by 4 bases, with 14 bases between. CDR3 length equals 15 residues. CDR3: CASSLSQGQADTQYF. DNA for the CDR3: TGTGCCAGCAGCTTAAGCCAGGGGCAGGCAGATACGCAGTATTTT.

The V gene is TRBV9, the J gene TRBJ2-1; tentative D call: TRBD2 (6 bases). The CDR3 has 16 amino acids. The germline CDR1 and CDR2 sequences are SGDLS and YYNGEE. The germline V and J ends were trimmed by 3 bases and 0 bases, with 13 bases remaining between them. The CDR3 spells CASSGGVRYSYNEQFF. Here the CDR3 DNA reads TGTGCCAGCAGCGGGGGGGTCAGATACTCCTACAATGAGCAGTTCTTC.

On this clone itself: In the same sample, other DNA sequences code for this CDR3. The chain recombines TRBV4-1 with TRBJ1-6; D is ambiguous. This CDR3 spans 17 amino acids. Germline CDR1 and CDR2: MGHRA and YSYEKL. The germline V and J ends were trimmed by 0 bases and 9 bases, with 18 bases remaining between them. The CDR3 DNA follows: TGCGCCAGCAGCCAAGATAGGCGGGTAAAGGGCATTTCACCCCTCCACTTT. It codes for CASSQDRRVKGISPLHF.

The chain uses TRBV13 and TRBJ2-1; 9 nucleotides align to TRBD2. The CDR3 is 17 amino acids. V shed 7 bases and J 4 bases; nucleotides not matched to a gene: 14. CDR1 and CDR2 (germline): PRHDT, FYEKMQ (reference sequence). Written as DNA, the CDR3 is TGTGCCAGCAACAACCCCAACCTAGCGGGATCGTACAATGAGCAGTTCTTC. This encodes CASNNPNLAGSYNEQFF.

V gene TRBV19 combines with J gene TRBJ2-1; 9 nucleotides align to TRBD2. CDR3 size: 16 residues. Germline V gene sequence: CDR1 LNHDA, CDR2 SQIVND (reference sequence). The V gene end was trimmed by 1 base and the J gene end by 2 bases; junction bases not matched to a gene: 3. CDR3 DNA: TGTGCCAGTAGTATAGTGGCGGGAGGGACCTACAATGAGCAGTTCTTC. Translation gives CASSIVAGGTYNEQFF. Together with reference TRBV19 and TRBJ2-1, the CDR3 gives the full variable domain: DGGITQSPKYLFRKEGQNVTLSCEQNLNHDAMYWYRQDPGQGLRLIYYSQIVNDFQKGDIAEGYSVSREKKESFPLTVTSAQKNPTAFYLCASSIVAGGTYNEQFFGPGTRLTVL.

The chain carries TRBV19 and TRBJ1-5; TRBD1 might be the D (6 bases). The CDR3 spans 13 residues. Trimming removed 6 bases from V and 6 bases from J, with 12 bases in between. Germline CDR1 reads LNHDA; CDR2 reads SQIVND (reference sequence). The CDR3 DNA follows: TGTGCCAGTAGAGAGACAGGACTTCAGCCCCAGCATTTT. It is translated as CASRETGLQPQHF. Full variable domain (outside the CDR3, taken from reference TRBV19 and TRBJ1-5): DGGITQSPKYLFRKEGQNVTLSCEQNLNHDAMYWYRQDPGQGLRLIYYSQIVNDFQKGDIAEGYSVSREKKESFPLTVTSAQKNPTAFYLCASRETGLQPQHFGDGTRLSIL.

The chain employs TRBV5-1 and TRBJ2-1; the D gene is possibly TRBD1 (6 bases). Trimming took off 4 bases at V and 5 bases at J, with 7 bases between the two ends. Germline CDR1 is SGHRS and CDR2 is YFSETQ. The CDR3 is 12 amino acids. Written as DNA, the CDR3 is TGCGCCAGCAGCCCAGGGGACAATGAGCAGTTCTTC. This sequence encodes CASSPGDNEQFF.

The V call is TRBV6-1, the J call TRBJ2-5; 9 bases agree with TRBD1. Per germline, CDR1 MNHNS and CDR2 SASEGT. V lost 6 bases, J lost 5 bases, and 7 bases stayed unmatched. The CDR3 has 14 residues. The CDR3 is CASRGQGLVETQYF. The CDR3 region has the DNA TGTGCCAGCAGGGGACAGGGCTTAGTGGAGACCCAGTACTTC.

The V call is TRBV19, the J call TRBJ2-7, with 9 positions matching TRBD1. J gave up 0 bases and V 9 bases, and 9 bases lay outside the gene matches. The CDR3 runs to 15 residues. Germline V gene lookup returns CDR1 LNHDA and CDR2 SQIVND (reference sequence). The CDR3 coding sequence is TGTGCCAGATGGACCGGGACAGGGAGCTCCTACGAGCAGTACTTC. It yields the protein CARWTGTGSSYEQYF.

The chain combines TRBV14 with TRBJ2-7, with D possibly TRBD2 on 5 matching bases. There are 15 residues in the CDR3. V shed 2 bases and J shed 9 bases, with 20 bases lying between them. Germline V lookup: CDR1 SGHDN, CDR2 FVKESK. The CDR3 loop reads CASSQSSLAAGGQYF. CDR3 DNA: TGTGCCAGCAGCCAAAGTTCTCTAGCAGCCGGAGGGCAGTACTTC.

The gene calls are TRBV6-5 and TRBJ1-1, with 8 bases aligning to TRBD1. The trim removed 6 bases at V and 1 base at J, leaving 7 bases unmatched. The CDR3 length is 15 residues. The germline V gene encodes CDR1 MNHEY and CDR2 SVGAGI. The CDR3 region is CASRNSGGGNTEAFF. Written as DNA, the CDR3 is TGTGCCAGCAGAAACTCAGGGGGCGGGAACACTGAAGCTTTCTTT.

The chain has TRBV11-2 and TRBJ2-4; 14 bases line up with TRBD2. CDR1 is SGHAT and CDR2 is FQNNGV in the germline V gene. The CDR3 covers 16 residues. Losses at the gene ends were 3 bases for V and 3 bases for J; bases not matched to a gene: 1. CDR3 coding DNA: TGTGCCAGCAGCTTGGGGACTAGCGGGAGCAAAAACATTCAGTACTTC. Translated, it gives CASSLGTSGSKNIQYF.

The gene calls are TRBV11-2 and TRBJ2-7, with 9 bases fitting TRBD1. Germline CDR1 is SGHAT and CDR2 is FQNNGV. CDR3 length: 14 amino acids. Germline trimming cut 5 bases from V and 3 bases from J; bases unmatched to any gene: 5. For the CDR3, the DNA is TGTGCCAGCAGCCCCGGGACAGGGCTCTACGAGCAGTACTTC. Its protein product is CASSPGTGLYEQYF. The variable domain in full, completed from reference TRBV11-2 and TRBJ2-7, reads EAGVAQSPRYKIIEKRQSVAFWCNPISGHATLYWYQQILGQGPKLLIQFQNNGVVDDSQLPKDRFSAERLKGVDSTLKIQPAKLEDSAVYLCASSPGTGLYEQYFGPGTRLTVT.

The rearrangement links TRBV5-1 to TRBJ2-7; TRBD1 might be the D (5 bases). Germline loops: CDR1 SGHRS, CDR2 YFSETQ. The CDR3 has 13 residues. Trimming removed 3 bases from V and 2 bases from J, with 9 bases in between. The DNA for the CDR3 is TGCGCCAGCAGCTCGGACATCGCCTACGAGCAGTACTTC. Translating it yields CASSSDIAYEQYF.

The chain combines TRBV19 with TRBJ1-2; maybe TRBD1 (5 bases). V lost 5 bases to trimming and J lost 6 bases, with 13 bases between them. The CDR3 covers 13 residues. The germline CDR1 and CDR2 sequences are LNHDA and SQIVND (reference sequence). In DNA form, the CDR3 reads TGTGCCAGTAGTTTCACAAACAGGAATGGCTACACCTTC. Translation: CASSFTNRNGYTF.

The CDR3 sequence: CASSLVTNNEQFF. DNA for the CDR3: TGTGCCAGCAGCTTAGTCACAAACAATGAGCAGTTCTTC. This chain uses TRBV7-9 with TRBJ2-1; no reliable D call. The germline V and J ends were trimmed by 1 base and 5 bases, with 6 bases remaining between them. From germline, CDR1 is SEHNR and CDR2 FQNEAQ (reference sequence). The CDR3 contains 13 residues.

The rearrangement links TRBV5-1 to TRBJ1-2; 8 bases are shared with TRBD1. Germline V gives CDR1 SGHRS, CDR2 YFSETQ. Germline trimming cut 2 bases from V and 4 bases from J; bases unmatched to any gene: 13. This CDR3 spans 17 amino acids. The CDR3 nucleotides read TGCGCCAGCAGCTTATCGGACAGGGCATACCCCATCTATGGCTACACCTTC. It yields the protein CASSLSDRAYPIYGYTF.

The chain joins TRBV29-1 to TRBJ2-2; TRBD1 agrees at 8 bases. J gave up 4 bases and V 5 bases, and 3 bases lay outside the gene matches. Germline CDR1 is SQVTM and CDR2 is ANQGSEA. The CDR3 loop spans 13 amino acids. The CDR3 reads CSVLTGATGELFF. The CDR3 coding sequence is TGCAGCGTTCTGACAGGGGCCACCGGGGAGCTGTTTTTT.